These T cell receptor beta chains were read from a single sample in a study of T cell repertoires in cytomegalovirus infection. TCRdb redid the calling of the reads with MiXCR, one entry per CDR3 protein. In the table there are 740,000 or so distinct CDR3 sequences, approximately 40% of which are singletons. The sample comprised PBMCs. The receptors here all came from a human donor in good health (CMV status not recorded). Some clones in this sample may be carry-over from other donors' samples. Both conserved end residues are trimmed from each CDR3.

v_call cdr3_aa
TRBV14 ASSQAAGQILRAEAF
TRBV12-3/TRBV12-4 ASALGAASDEQF
TRBV10-1 ASRQELNTGELF
TRBV12-3/TRBV12-4 ASSFNPTGEQY
TRBV29-1 SVPDRLANYGYT
TRBV7-9 ASSLMGTDRYEQY
TRBV7-9 ASSFPAGGSGANVLT
TRBV7-8 ASSRDSNSPLH
TRBV4-1 ASSHYRDPNTGELF
TRBV10-3 AISGRPMPNEQF
TRBV7-8 ASSLGGLATYEQY
TRBV24-1 ATSDLPTFGGYNEQF
TRBV28 ASSVWGSNEKLF
TRBV24-1 ATRPSGSYNEQF
TRBV7-9 ASSLQGHRD
TRBV9 ASSVAGVTDTQY
TRBV12-3/TRBV12-4 ASSFRIPYEQY
TRBV11-2 ASRLLGETQY
TRBV6-1 ASSEAGNTIY
TRBV10-3 AISESQATNTEAF
TRBV28 ASSLGSRLNQPQH
TRBV3-1 ASGETASYEQY
TRBV7-8 ASSFQGSQETQY
TRBV4-1 ASSQDGEIHQPQH
TRBV6-6 ASTLGGQPQH
TRBV7-6 ASSSRTSGRVETQY
TRBV7-9 ASSFLGVAPQDEQF
TRBV10-3 AAKGGSNTEAF
TRBV5-1 ASSLLGTLYGYT
TRBV28 ASGIAGAGGNIQY
TRBV4-1 DSSQLLDNYGYT
TRBV7-2 ASSLGQAGYGYT
TRBV10-3 AISGTVNTEAF
TRBV7-2 ASPRGQGAYTGELF
TRBV6-1 ASSQTSGRAPEQF
TRBV18 ASSPLRGFAGELF
TRBV6-5 ASSSGTGDLFFGANVLT
TRBV7-6 ASSLGQGSRHTQY
TRBV4-1 ASSPARVALAGELF